What follows are 4 T cell receptor beta chains derived from one specimen sequenced in a study of blood T cell repertoires in COVID-19. The protocol was immunoSEQ multiplex PCR, while the TCRdb copy is restricted to in-frame clones and leaves out a portion. The table shows some 250,000 clones, with 65% to 90% occurring only once. Sequenced: peripheral blood. Receptors were obtained from a woman aged 55-69 years with active or convalescent COVID-19.

J is TRBJ2-2 and V is TRBV7-8; D perhaps matches TRBD2 (5 bases). CDR1 is SGHVS, CDR2 FQNEAQ, per germline. The V gene lost 1 base and the J gene lost 7 bases, with 10 bases spanning the gap. This CDR3 contains 14 residues. CDR3 DNA: TGTGCCAGCAGCTTAGGAGGGTTAGTCGGGGAGCTGTTTTTT. This encodes CASSLGGLVGELFF.

The chain joins TRBV11-2 to TRBJ1-1; 8 positions match TRBD1. J was trimmed by 3 bases and V by 5 bases; bases with no gene match: 14. The CDR3 is 17 residues long. Germline lookup yields CDR1 SGHAT and CDR2 FQNNGV. CDR3 in DNA: TGTGCCAGCAGCCGCGGAAGATGGAACAGGGGGGACACTGAAGCTTTCTTT. As protein: CASSRGRWNRGDTEAFF.

V usage is TRBV6-1 and J usage is TRBJ2-3; 9 nucleotides match TRBD2. Per the germline V gene, CDR1 is MNHNS and CDR2 is SASEGT. CDR3 length equals 18 residues. Trimming at V came to 1 base and at J to 0 bases, leaving 8 bases not matched to a gene. The chain's CDR3 is CASSEGRGGTTSTDTQYF. CDR3 coding DNA: TGTGCCAGCAGTGAAGGGCGGGGGGGGACGACGAGCACAGATACGCAGTATTTT.

This chain links TRBV25-1 with TRBJ2-3, with D possibly TRBD1 on 5 matching bases. CDR3 length: 13 amino acids. V lost 11 bases, J lost 2 bases, and 14 bases lay in between. Germline assignment: CDR1 MGHDK and CDR2 SYGVNS. CDR3 DNA sequence: TGTGCCGCCAGGGCCAAGGTCACAGATACGCAGTATTTT. It codes for CAARAKVTDTQYF.